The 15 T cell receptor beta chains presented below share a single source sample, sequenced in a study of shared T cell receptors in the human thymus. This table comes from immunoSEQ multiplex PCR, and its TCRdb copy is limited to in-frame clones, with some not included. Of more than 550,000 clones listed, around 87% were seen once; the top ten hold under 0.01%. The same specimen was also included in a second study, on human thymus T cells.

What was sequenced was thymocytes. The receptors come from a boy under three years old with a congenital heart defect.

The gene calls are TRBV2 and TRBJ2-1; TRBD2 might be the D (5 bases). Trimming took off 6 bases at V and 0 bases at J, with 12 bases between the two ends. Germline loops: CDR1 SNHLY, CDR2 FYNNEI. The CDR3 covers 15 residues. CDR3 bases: TGTGCCAGCAGGACCATTACTAGCTCCTACAATGAGCAGTTCTTC. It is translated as CASRTITSSYNEQFF. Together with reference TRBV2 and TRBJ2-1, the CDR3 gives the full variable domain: EPEVTQTPSHQVTQMGQEVILRCVPISNHLYFYWYRQILGQKVEFLVSFYNNEISEKSEIFDDQFSVERPDGSNFTLKIRSTKLEDSAMYFCASRTITSSYNEQFFGPGTRLTVL.

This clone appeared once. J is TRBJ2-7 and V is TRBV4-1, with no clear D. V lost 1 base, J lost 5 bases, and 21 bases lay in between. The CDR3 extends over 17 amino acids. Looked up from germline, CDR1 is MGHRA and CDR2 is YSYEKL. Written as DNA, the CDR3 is TGCGCCAGCAGCCAAGTCTGGGCCTCCAGTGCTCACGACGAGCAGTACTTC. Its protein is CASSQVWASSAHDEQYF.

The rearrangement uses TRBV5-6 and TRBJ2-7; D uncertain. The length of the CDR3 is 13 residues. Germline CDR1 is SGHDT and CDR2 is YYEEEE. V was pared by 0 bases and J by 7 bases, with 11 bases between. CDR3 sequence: CASSLAELLEQYF. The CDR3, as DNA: TGTGCCAGCAGCTTGGCCGAACTGCTTGAGCAGTACTTC.

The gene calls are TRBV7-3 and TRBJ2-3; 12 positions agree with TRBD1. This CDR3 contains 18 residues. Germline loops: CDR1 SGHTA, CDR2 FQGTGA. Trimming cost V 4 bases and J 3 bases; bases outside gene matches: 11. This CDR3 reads CASSYGTGGPDGTDTQYF. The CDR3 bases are TGTGCCAGCAGCTATGGGACAGGGGGCCCAGATGGTACAGATACGCAGTATTTT.

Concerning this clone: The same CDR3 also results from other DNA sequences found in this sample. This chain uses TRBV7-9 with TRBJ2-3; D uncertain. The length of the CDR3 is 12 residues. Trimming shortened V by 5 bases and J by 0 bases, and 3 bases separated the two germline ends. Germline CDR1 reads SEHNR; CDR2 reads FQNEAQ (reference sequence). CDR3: CASSLSTDTQYF. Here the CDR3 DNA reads TGTGCCAGCAGCCTTAGCACAGATACGCAGTATTTT. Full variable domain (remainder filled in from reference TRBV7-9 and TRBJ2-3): DTGVSQNPRHKITKRGQNVTFRCDPISEHNRLYWYRQTLGQGPEFLTYFQNEAQLEKSRLLSDRFSAERPKGSFSTLEIQRTEQGDSAMYLCASSLSTDTQYFGPGTRLTVL.

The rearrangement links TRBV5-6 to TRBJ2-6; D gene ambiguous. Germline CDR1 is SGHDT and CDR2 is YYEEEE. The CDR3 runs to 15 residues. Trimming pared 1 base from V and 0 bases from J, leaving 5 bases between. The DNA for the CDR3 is TGTGCCAGCAGCTTGCATGTCTCTGGGGCCAACGTCCTGACTTTC. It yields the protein CASSLHVSGANVLTF.

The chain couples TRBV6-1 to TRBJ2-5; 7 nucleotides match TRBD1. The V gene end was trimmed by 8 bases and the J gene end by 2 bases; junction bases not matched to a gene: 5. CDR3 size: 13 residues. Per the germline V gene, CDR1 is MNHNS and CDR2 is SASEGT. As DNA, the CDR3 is TGTGCCAGCCGGGACAGTAATCAAGAGACCCAGTACTTC. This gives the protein CASRDSNQETQYF.

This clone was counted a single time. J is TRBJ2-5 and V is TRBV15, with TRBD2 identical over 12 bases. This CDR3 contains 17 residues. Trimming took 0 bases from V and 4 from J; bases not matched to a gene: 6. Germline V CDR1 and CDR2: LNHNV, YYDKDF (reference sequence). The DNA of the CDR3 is TGTGCCACCAGCAGAGATTGGTCTAGCGGGGGGGGAGAGACCCAGTACTTC. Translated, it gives CATSRDWSSGGGETQYF.

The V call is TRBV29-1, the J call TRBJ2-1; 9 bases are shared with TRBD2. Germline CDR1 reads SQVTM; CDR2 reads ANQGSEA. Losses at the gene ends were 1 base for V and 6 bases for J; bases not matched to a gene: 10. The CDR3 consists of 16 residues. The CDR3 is CSVEVAGVGLGNEQFF. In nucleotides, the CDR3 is TGCAGCGTTGAAGTAGCGGGAGTGGGGTTGGGCAATGAGCAGTTCTTC.

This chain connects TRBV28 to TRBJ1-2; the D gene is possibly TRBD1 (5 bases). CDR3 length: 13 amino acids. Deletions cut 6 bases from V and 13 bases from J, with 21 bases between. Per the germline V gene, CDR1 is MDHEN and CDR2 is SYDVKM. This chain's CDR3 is CASSIGTGEGCTF. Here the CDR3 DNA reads TGTGCCAGCAGCATCGGGACGGGGGAAGGGTGCACCTTC.

In DNA form, the CDR3 reads TGCGCCAGCAGCCAAGAAGGAAGTAGCGGGCGCCTGAGGGCCAACGTCCTGACTTTC. Translating gives CASSQEGSSGRLRANVLTF. J is TRBJ2-6 and V is TRBV4-3, with TRBD2 matching over 7 bases. The V and J ends lost 0 bases and 5 bases, in that order; junction bases with no gene match: 13. The CDR3 sequence is 19 residues long. CDR1 and CDR2 from the germline V gene are LGHNA and YSLEER.

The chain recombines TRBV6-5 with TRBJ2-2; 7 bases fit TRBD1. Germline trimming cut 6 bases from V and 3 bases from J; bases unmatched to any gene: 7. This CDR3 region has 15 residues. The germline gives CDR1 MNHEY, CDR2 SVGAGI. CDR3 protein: CASRMTGSDTGELFF. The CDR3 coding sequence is TGTGCCAGCAGAATGACAGGGTCGGACACCGGGGAGCTGTTTTTT.

CDR3 in amino acids: CASILRDTQYF. The CDR3 DNA is TGTGCCAGCATATTGCGGGATACGCAGTATTTT. The chain has TRBV28 and TRBJ2-3; D not resolved. V gave up 7 bases and J gave up 6 bases, with 8 bases separating them. Germline assignment: CDR1 MDHEN and CDR2 SYDVKM. CDR3 length equals 11 residues.

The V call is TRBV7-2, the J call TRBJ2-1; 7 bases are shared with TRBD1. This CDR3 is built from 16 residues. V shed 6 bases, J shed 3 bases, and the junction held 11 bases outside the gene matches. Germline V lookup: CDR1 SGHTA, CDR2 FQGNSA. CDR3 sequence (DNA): TGTGCCAGCAGTCTAAGCCGGGACAGTCGCTACAATGAGCAGTTCTTC. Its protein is CASSLSRDSRYNEQFF.

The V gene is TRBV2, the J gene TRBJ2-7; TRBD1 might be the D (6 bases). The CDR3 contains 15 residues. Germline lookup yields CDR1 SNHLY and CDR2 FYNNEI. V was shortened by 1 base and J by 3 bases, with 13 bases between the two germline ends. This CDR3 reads CASSEVWDTLYEQYF. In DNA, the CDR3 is TGTGCCAGCAGTGAAGTATGGGACACCCTCTACGAGCAGTACTTC.